This T cell receptor beta chain was captured by sequencing in a study of beta chain features in type 1 diabetes. The CDR3 runs to 15 residues. CDR1 SGHDT and CDR2 YYEEEE come from the germline V gene. Between the trimmed V and J ends, which lost 4 bases and 1 base, there was a span of 14 bases. TCRB transcripts that were expressed got sequenced, as all of the isolated RNA had been reverse transcribed. The table came from immunoSEQ multiplex PCR; TCRdb's copy has only in-frame clones and leaves some out. This sample has roughly 400,000 clones, with around 10% found just once. Notes on the study in general: Across all four CD4+ subsets, people with type 1 diabetes showed modestly shorter TCRB CDR3s.

About this clone: The antigen remains undetermined.

This receptor was obtained from a man younger than 45 with type 1 diabetes. Sequencing was performed on central memory CD4+ T cells from blood. The rearrangement joins TRBV5-6 to TRBJ1-1; the D gene is possibly TRBD1 (5 bases). The CDR3 DNA follows: TGTGCCAGCAGCCCGTCGGGACGCCAGAACACTGAAGCTTTCTTT. Encoded protein: CASSPSGRQNTEAFF.